A single sample gave rise to the 13 T cell receptor beta chains below, sequenced in a study of response to subunit inactivated influenza vaccine. MiXCR was run by TCRdb on the RT-PCR reads, yielding one entry per CDR3 protein. The profile shows fewer than 650,000 distinct CDR3 sequences, 10% to 15% of them singletons. The sequencing used PBMCs from blood, collected 45 days after vaccination. The receptors were gathered from a man aged 45-65 years who received an inactivated influenza vaccine.

The genes are TRBV6-5 and TRBJ2-3, with TRBD2 matching over 7 bases. Per germline, CDR1 MNHEY and CDR2 SVGAGI. The CDR3 totals 15 residues. J lost 4 bases, V lost 2 bases, and 6 bases had no gene match. CDR3 DNA: TGTGCCAGCAGTTACCTCCCTAGCGGAGCAGATACGCAGTATTTT. Amino acids: CASSYLPSGADTQYF.

This clonotype was counted ten times or more. The V gene is TRBV7-9, the J gene TRBJ2-1; D is uncertain. V dropped 5 bases and J dropped 0 bases, with 5 bases sitting between them. CDR1 SEHNR and CDR2 FQNEAQ come from the germline V gene (reference sequence). The CDR3 is 13 residues long. The CDR3 here is CASSINSYNEQFF. The CDR3 nucleotides are TGTGCCAGCAGCATAAACTCCTACAATGAGCAGTTCTTC. Full variable domain (rest looked up from reference TRBV7-9 and TRBJ2-1): DTGVSQNPRHKITKRGQNVTFRCDPISEHNRLYWYRQTLGQGPEFLTYFQNEAQLEKSRLLSDRFSAERPKGSFSTLEIQRTEQGDSAMYLCASSINSYNEQFFGPGTRLTVL.

There are a few counts of this clonotype. The V and J genes are TRBV5-5 and TRBJ2-7, with unresolved D. Germline loops: CDR1 SGHKS, CDR2 YYEKEE (reference sequence). With 4 bases removed from V and 0 bases from J, the gap between germline ends came to 14 bases. The CDR3 extends over 15 amino acids. CDR3 amino acids: CASSHSGRYSYEQYF. CDR3 coding DNA: TGTGCCAGCAGCCACAGTGGTAGATACTCCTACGAGCAGTACTTC.

The chain combines TRBV4-1 with TRBJ2-3; D is unclear. The V end lost 4 bases, the J end lost 11 bases, and 19 bases lay between the germline ends. This CDR3 contains 14 residues. Germline CDR1 reads MGHRA; CDR2 reads YSYEKL. The CDR3 here is CASSLQDQMGEQYF. For the CDR3, the DNA is TGCGCCAGCAGCCTCCAGGACCAGATGGGTGAGCAGTATTTT.

In this sample, this clonotype turned up a few times. The chain carries TRBV10-3 and TRBJ2-1; D possibly uses TRBD1 or TRBD2 (5 bases each). The V gene's germline CDR1 is ENHRY and CDR2 SYGVKD. V was trimmed by 5 bases and J by 5 bases, leaving 13 bases between them. This CDR3 spans 14 amino acids. For the CDR3, the DNA is TGTGCCATCAGTAACCGGGACCGCGACAATGAGCAGTTCTTC. Protein: CAISNRDRDNEQFF.

This sequence joins TRBV7-9 and TRBJ2-2, with 7 bases lining up with TRBD1. CDR1 SEHNR and CDR2 FQNEAQ come from the germline V gene (reference sequence). This CDR3 comprises 15 residues. V lost 8 bases, J lost 3 bases, and 9 bases stayed unmatched. CDR3 loop: CASGKETGHTGELFF. CDR3 nucleotides: TGTGCCAGCGGCAAGGAGACAGGGCACACCGGGGAGCTGTTTTTT.

This sequence joins TRBV28 and TRBJ1-5; 7 bases map to TRBD1. The V segment lost 6 bases and the J segment 3 bases; nucleotides outside the gene matches: 8. The germline CDR1 and CDR2 sequences are MDHEN and SYDVKM. The CDR3 totals 15 residues. CDR3 bases: TGTGCCAGCAGCACGACAGGGCCCCTCAATCAGCCCCAGCATTTT. This codes for CASSTTGPLNQPQHF. The full variable domain, rest sourced from reference TRBV28 and TRBJ1-5, is DVKVTQSSRYLVKRTGEKVFLECVQDMDHENMFWYRQDPGLGLRLIYFSYDVKMKEKGDIPEGYSVSREKKERFSLILESASTNQTSMYLCASSTTGPLNQPQHFGDGTRLSIL.

Ten or more counts support this clonotype. V usage is TRBV12-3 or TRBV12-4 and J usage is TRBJ2-7; 7 bases agree with TRBD1. This CDR3 spans 16 amino acids. V shed 3 bases, J shed 0 bases, and the junction held 8 bases outside the gene matches. CDR3: CASSFSQGFLSYEQYF. The CDR3, as DNA: TGTGCCAGCAGTTTTTCACAGGGGTTTCTCTCCTACGAGCAGTACTTC.

The V and J genes are TRBV7-2 and TRBJ2-7; no clear D. Trimming stripped 5 bases from V and 1 base from J, with 18 bases between. CDR1 SGHTA and CDR2 FQGNSA come from the germline V gene. The CDR3 has 16 residues. CDR3 nucleotide sequence: TGTGCCAGCAGCCCGGCCTGGAGTGGTACGTCCTACGAGCAGTACTTC. Translation gives CASSPAWSGTSYEQYF. Variable domain in full (rest from reference TRBV7-2 and TRBJ2-7): GAGVSQSPSNKVTEKGKDVELRCDPISGHTALYWYRQSLGQGLEFLIYFQGNSAPDKSGLPSDRFSAERTGGSVSTLTIQRTQQEDSAVYLCASSPAWSGTSYEQYFGPGTRLTVT.

This clonotype was seen many times. V usage is TRBV20-1 and J usage is TRBJ1-1; D is unclear. The germline V and J ends were trimmed by 4 bases and 8 bases, with 11 bases remaining between them. The CDR3 has 11 amino acids. Per the germline V gene, CDR1 is DFQATT and CDR2 is SNEGSKA (reference sequence). The CDR3 bases are TGCAGTGCTATAGCCCCACCCGAAGCTTTCTTT. Its protein is CSAIAPPEAFF.

This clonotype was counted at least ten times. The genes are TRBV6-1 and TRBJ1-3, with 8 bases identical to TRBD1. V shed 8 bases and J 2 bases; nucleotides not matched to a gene: 8. This CDR3 has 15 amino acids. CDR1 is MNHNS and CDR2 is SASEGT in the germline V gene. CDR3: CASVPGTGPGNTIYF. In DNA form, the CDR3 reads TGTGCCAGCGTCCCCGGGACAGGCCCTGGAAACACCATATATTTT.

This clonotype was recorded many times. This chain links TRBV7-8 with TRBJ2-7, with 7 bases fitting TRBD2. The trim removed 6 bases at V and 0 bases at J, leaving 5 bases unmatched. Germline-derived CDR1 and CDR2 are SGHVS and FQNEAQ. The CDR3 is made up of 14 amino acids. CDR3 protein: CASRNGRFSYEQYF. In DNA form, the CDR3 reads TGTGCCAGCAGGAACGGGAGGTTCTCCTACGAGCAGTACTTC.

This clonotype was counted many times. The gene calls are TRBV6-5 and TRBJ2-3; D perhaps matches TRBD2 (5 bases). Looked up from germline, CDR1 is MNHEY and CDR2 is SVGAGI. The CDR3 runs 16 residues. V lost 4 bases, J lost 5 bases, and 19 bases lay in between. Here the CDR3 DNA reads TGTGCCAGCAGTTCCCAAGCGGTCTCCTTAGGAGATACGCAGTATTTT. It is translated as CASSSQAVSLGDTQYF.